A selection of T cell receptor beta chains follows, all from one sample in a study of CD8+ T cells in alopecia areata. TCRdb keeps only in-frame clones here, not all; method: immunoSEQ multiplex PCR. The sample lists 150,000 to 200,000 clones; under 80% were seen once. Sample: CD4+ T cells sorted from blood, taken at week 49, from a patient treated with tofacitinib. The receptor set was obtained from a human donor with alopecia areata. The CDR3 runs from the conserved cysteine through the conserved F or W. The D gene is left open where the match is weak. The listing skips clone size in some rows; elsewhere it reads once, few, many or a size class.

cdr3_aa: CAWRGIYGYTF; cdr3_nt: TGTGCCTGGAGGGGAATATATGGCTACACCTTC; clone_size: .; d_call: .; v_call: TRBV30; j_call: TRBJ1-2
cdr3_aa: CASSSGRGGANTGELFF; cdr3_nt: TGCGCCAGCAGCTCCGGGCGCGGGGGGGCCAACACCGGGGAGCTGTTTTTT; clone_size: few; d_call: TRBD2; v_call: TRBV5-1; j_call: TRBJ2-2
cdr3_aa: CARGQLGNNEKLFF; cdr3_nt: TGTGCCAGGGGGCAATTGGGGAATAATGAAAAACTGTTTTTT; clone_size: .; d_call: .; v_call: TRBV6-1; j_call: TRBJ1-4
cdr3_aa: CAWSPGRGGYTF; cdr3_nt: TGTGCCTGGAGTCCAGGACGTGGCGGCTACACCTTC; clone_size: .; d_call: .; v_call: TRBV30; j_call: TRBJ1-2
cdr3_aa: CSVRTGGEDTQYF; cdr3_nt: TGCAGCGTCAGGACAGGGGGTGAAGATACGCAGTATTTT; clone_size: .; d_call: TRBD1; v_call: TRBV29-1; j_call: TRBJ2-3
cdr3_aa: CAISGTGPSPLHF; cdr3_nt: TGTGCCATCAGTGGCACAGGGCCTTCACCCCTCCACTTT; clone_size: .; d_call: .; v_call: TRBV10-3; j_call: TRBJ1-6
cdr3_aa: CASSPPVGANVLTF; cdr3_nt: TGTGCCAGCTCACCCCCAGTTGGGGCCAACGTCCTGACTTTC; clone_size: .; d_call: .; v_call: TRBV18; j_call: TRBJ2-6
cdr3_aa: CASSGDWKVDF; cdr3_nt: TGTGCCAGCAGTGGCGATTGGAAGGTGGACTTC; clone_size: few; d_call: .; v_call: TRBV6-1; j_call: TRBJ2-7
cdr3_aa: CASSITGRDYGYTF; cdr3_nt: TGTGCCAGTAGTATAACAGGGCGGGACTATGGCTACACCTTC; clone_size: few; d_call: .; v_call: TRBV19; j_call: TRBJ1-2
cdr3_aa: CASSVAGQTYEQYF; cdr3_nt: TGTGCCAGCAGCGTAGCGGGGCAAACCTACGAGCAGTACTTC; clone_size: .; d_call: .; v_call: TRBV9; j_call: TRBJ2-7
cdr3_aa: CASSSPTGGSYNSPLHF; cdr3_nt: TGTGCCAGTAGTTCTCCGACAGGGGGCTCCTATAATTCACCCCTCCACTTT; clone_size: few; d_call: TRBD1; v_call: TRBV19; j_call: TRBJ1-6
cdr3_aa: CASSLYSWAGASTDTQYF; cdr3_nt: TGTGCCAGCAGCTTATATAGTTGGGCAGGGGCTAGCACAGATACGCAGTATTTT; clone_size: .; d_call: .; v_call: TRBV7-8; j_call: TRBJ2-3
cdr3_aa: CASSQEGLAGTTDTQYF; cdr3_nt: TGCGCCAGCAGCCAGGAGGGACTAGCGGGGACCACAGATACGCAGTATTTT; clone_size: once; d_call: TRBD2; v_call: TRBV4-3; j_call: TRBJ2-3
cdr3_aa: CSALKDITYGYTF; cdr3_nt: TGCAGCGCCCTGAAGGACATCACTTATGGCTACACCTTC; clone_size: .; d_call: .; v_call: TRBV29-1; j_call: TRBJ1-2
cdr3_aa: CASSETKSSAKNIQYF; cdr3_nt: TGCGCCAGCAGTGAGACTAAATCTTCGGCCAAAAACATTCAGTACTTC; clone_size: .; d_call: .; v_call: TRBV10-1; j_call: TRBJ2-4
cdr3_aa: CASSEGGSTDTQYF; cdr3_nt: TGTGCCAGCAGTGAAGGCGGTAGCACAGATACGCAGTATTTT; clone_size: .; d_call: .; v_call: TRBV2; j_call: TRBJ2-3
cdr3_aa: CASSATGTANIQYF; cdr3_nt: TGTGCCAGCAGCGCCACCGGGACAGCGAACATTCAGTACTTC; clone_size: .; d_call: TRBD1; v_call: TRBV9; j_call: TRBJ2-4
cdr3_aa: CASSRTSNQPQHF; cdr3_nt: TGTGCCAGCAGCAGGACTAGCAATCAGCCCCAGCATTTT; clone_size: .; d_call: .; v_call: TRBV5-6; j_call: TRBJ1-5
cdr3_aa: CAWSAAGRGTDTQYF; cdr3_nt: TGTGCCTGGAGTGCGGCGGGGAGAGGCACAGATACGCAGTATTTT; clone_size: .; d_call: .; v_call: TRBV30; j_call: TRBJ2-3
cdr3_aa: CASSFGRDNEQFF; cdr3_nt: TGTGCCAGCAGCTTCGGGAGAGACAATGAGCAGTTCTTC; clone_size: .; d_call: .; v_call: TRBV7-3; j_call: TRBJ2-1
cdr3_aa: CAWTMDRRAFF; cdr3_nt: TGTGCCTGGACTATGGACAGGCGAGCTTTCTTT; clone_size: .; d_call: TRBD1; v_call: TRBV30; j_call: TRBJ1-1
cdr3_aa: CSVVTGVNSPLHF; cdr3_nt: TGCAGCGTCGTGACAGGGGTCAATTCACCCCTCCACTTT; clone_size: .; d_call: TRBD1; v_call: TRBV29-1; j_call: TRBJ1-6
cdr3_aa: CAISDGGGETQYF; cdr3_nt: TGTGCCATCAGTGATGGAGGGGGGGAGACCCAGTACTTC; clone_size: .; d_call: .; v_call: TRBV10-3; j_call: TRBJ2-5
cdr3_aa: CASSLDGPRRYF; cdr3_nt: TGTGCCAGCAGCTTAGACGGACCGCGACGGTATTTT; clone_size: many; d_call: .; v_call: TRBV7-2; j_call: TRBJ2-3
cdr3_aa: CASSQDRTYGYTF; cdr3_nt: TGTGCCAGCAGCCAAGACAGGACGTATGGCTACACCTTC; clone_size: .; d_call: .; v_call: TRBV14; j_call: TRBJ1-2
cdr3_aa: CASMTVMNTEAFF; cdr3_nt: TGCGCCAGCATGACAGTCATGAACACTGAAGCTTTCTTT; clone_size: once; d_call: .; v_call: TRBV10-2; j_call: TRBJ1-1
cdr3_aa: CASSLNYATYEQYF; cdr3_nt: TGTGCCAGCAGCTTAAATTACGCCACCTACGAGCAGTACTTC; clone_size: .; d_call: .; v_call: TRBV11-2; j_call: TRBJ2-7
cdr3_aa: CAWRGSGANVLTF; cdr3_nt: TGTGCCTGGAGGGGATCCGGGGCCAACGTCCTGACTTTC; clone_size: .; d_call: .; v_call: TRBV30; j_call: TRBJ2-6
cdr3_aa: CASSYDSSTDTQYF; cdr3_nt: TGCGCCAGCAGCTACGATTCTAGCACAGATACGCAGTATTTT; clone_size: once; d_call: .; v_call: TRBV5-1; j_call: TRBJ2-3
cdr3_aa: CASSSFSYEQYF; cdr3_nt: TGTGCCAGCAGTTCATTCTCCTACGAGCAGTACTTC; clone_size: .; d_call: .; v_call: TRBV27; j_call: TRBJ2-7
cdr3_aa: CASSHTGQGEFF; cdr3_nt: TGTGCCAGCAGCCACACGGGACAGGGAGAGTTCTTC; clone_size: .; d_call: TRBD1; v_call: TRBV5-6; j_call: TRBJ2-1
cdr3_aa: CASSQVVTLTEAFF; cdr3_nt: TGCGCCAGCAGCCAAGTGGTAACTCTTACTGAAGCTTTCTTT; clone_size: .; d_call: .; v_call: TRBV4-3; j_call: TRBJ1-1
cdr3_aa: CASSRLAGGVGELFF; cdr3_nt: TGTGCCAGCAGCCGACTAGCAGGAGGGGTCGGGGAGCTGTTTTTT; clone_size: few; d_call: TRBD2; v_call: TRBV5-6; j_call: TRBJ2-2
cdr3_aa: CSVETALNTEAFF; cdr3_nt: TGCAGCGTTGAAACCGCCTTGAACACTGAAGCTTTCTTT; clone_size: .; d_call: .; v_call: TRBV29-1; j_call: TRBJ1-1
cdr3_aa: CASSLLPGGDKNIQYF; cdr3_nt: TGTGCCAGCAGCTTACTACCAGGGGGGGACAAAAACATTCAGTACTTC; clone_size: .; d_call: .; v_call: TRBV11-1; j_call: TRBJ2-4
cdr3_aa: CASVAAANEKLFF; cdr3_nt: TGTGCCAGTGTAGCCGCGGCTAATGAAAAACTGTTTTTT; clone_size: .; d_call: .; v_call: TRBV28; j_call: TRBJ1-4
cdr3_aa: CASRRQKNTEAFF; cdr3_nt: TGTGCCAGCAGGAGACAGAAGAACACTGAAGCTTTCTTT; clone_size: few; d_call: .; v_call: TRBV7-9; j_call: TRBJ1-1
cdr3_aa: CASSLLVASYNEQFF; cdr3_nt: TGTGCCAGCAGCTTATTAGTGGCCAGTTACAATGAGCAGTTCTTC; clone_size: many; d_call: .; v_call: TRBV7-9; j_call: TRBJ2-1
cdr3_aa: CASSLPRDRTNYGYTF; cdr3_nt: TGTGCCAGCAGCTTACCTCGGGACAGAACTAACTATGGCTACACCTTC; clone_size: once; d_call: TRBD1; v_call: TRBV11-2; j_call: TRBJ1-2
cdr3_aa: CASRASGQYGGRSGELFF; cdr3_nt: TGTGCCAGCAGAGCTTCCGGACAGTACGGAGGGCGTTCCGGGGAGCTGTTTTTT; clone_size: few; d_call: .; v_call: TRBV5-4; j_call: TRBJ2-2
cdr3_aa: CAVHEGMNTEAFF; cdr3_nt: TGTGCCGTCCACGAGGGGATGAACACTGAAGCTTTCTTT; clone_size: once; d_call: .; v_call: TRBV10-3; j_call: TRBJ1-1
cdr3_aa: CASSQGLRMGEQFF; cdr3_nt: TGCGCCAGCAGCCAAGGCCTCAGGATGGGTGAGCAGTTCTTC; clone_size: .; d_call: .; v_call: TRBV4-3; j_call: TRBJ2-1
cdr3_aa: CATSRGWRDRTNTEAFF; cdr3_nt: TGTGCCACCAGCAGAGGATGGCGGGACAGGACGAACACTGAAGCTTTCTTT; clone_size: few; d_call: TRBD1; v_call: TRBV15; j_call: TRBJ1-1
cdr3_aa: CASSLAAGGPAYNEQFF; cdr3_nt: TGTGCCAGCAGCTTAGCCGCGGGGGGCCCAGCCTACAATGAGCAGTTCTTC; clone_size: .; d_call: TRBD2; v_call: TRBV7-8; j_call: TRBJ2-1
cdr3_aa: CASSEYDSDGYTF; cdr3_nt: TGTGCCAGCAGTGAATATGACTCCGATGGCTACACCTTC; clone_size: .; d_call: .; v_call: TRBV25-1; j_call: TRBJ1-2
cdr3_aa: CASSTGQGINTEAFF; cdr3_nt: TGTGCCAGCAGCACGGGACAGGGGATTAACACTGAAGCTTTCTTT; clone_size: .; d_call: TRBD1; v_call: TRBV11-1; j_call: TRBJ1-1
cdr3_aa: CAWSPTWGHATNEKLFF; cdr3_nt: TGTGCCTGGAGCCCTACTTGGGGACACGCAACTAATGAAAAACTGTTTTTT; clone_size: .; d_call: .; v_call: TRBV30; j_call: TRBJ1-4
cdr3_aa: CASSRTGDLDWRYF; cdr3_nt: TGTGCCAGCAGCCGAACCGGGGACCTGGATTGGCGGTACTTC; clone_size: few; d_call: .; v_call: TRBV14; j_call: TRBJ2-7
cdr3_aa: CASSQERGGGIQYF; cdr3_nt: TGCGCCAGCAGCCAGGAGCGGGGGGGCGGCATTCAGTACTTC; clone_size: few; d_call: TRBD2; v_call: TRBV4-3; j_call: TRBJ2-4
cdr3_aa: CASSRPGKTQYF; cdr3_nt: TGTGCCAGCAGCCGGCCTGGGAAGACCCAGTACTTC; clone_size: few; d_call: .; v_call: TRBV7-2; j_call: TRBJ2-5
cdr3_aa: CSVRRGLDYGYTF; cdr3_nt: TGCAGCGTTAGGCGGGGGCTCGACTATGGCTACACCTTC; clone_size: .; d_call: .; v_call: TRBV29-1; j_call: TRBJ1-2
cdr3_aa: CASRGDGDNSPLHF; cdr3_nt: TGTGCCAGCAGAGGGGACGGAGATAATTCACCCCTCCACTTT; clone_size: .; d_call: .; v_call: TRBV2; j_call: TRBJ1-6
cdr3_aa: CSARQGATEAFF; cdr3_nt: TGCAGCGCCCGACAGGGGGCGACTGAAGCTTTCTTT; clone_size: .; d_call: TRBD1; v_call: TRBV29-1; j_call: TRBJ1-1
cdr3_aa: CASSVDTGDGYTF; cdr3_nt: TGTGCCAGCAGCGTAGACACAGGGGATGGCTACACCTTC; clone_size: .; d_call: TRBD1; v_call: TRBV9; j_call: TRBJ1-2
cdr3_aa: CSVRVGLSKNIQYF; cdr3_nt: TGCAGCGTTCGAGTCGGCCTCTCCAAAAACATTCAGTACTTC; clone_size: few; d_call: .; v_call: TRBV29-1; j_call: TRBJ2-4
cdr3_aa: CAWSVKTGGLYSNQPQHF; cdr3_nt: TGTGCCTGGAGTGTGAAGACAGGGGGCTTATATAGCAATCAGCCCCAGCATTTT; clone_size: .; d_call: TRBD1; v_call: TRBV30; j_call: TRBJ1-5
cdr3_aa: CATSRAGFGANVLTF; cdr3_nt: TGTGCCACCAGCAGAGCAGGGTTCGGGGCCAACGTCCTGACTTTC; clone_size: .; d_call: .; v_call: TRBV15; j_call: TRBJ2-6